A selection of T cell receptor beta chains follows, all from one sample in a study of cytomegalovirus exposure and HLA in healthy donors. TCRdb's copy holds only in-frame clones and misses some; the assay was immunoSEQ multiplex PCR. The table has approximately 200,000 clones, 88% seen once. Sequenced input: PBMCs. The receptors come from a woman aged 18-30 years in good health and CMV-seronegative. Both conserved end residues are part of each CDR3. A D gene is named only where the DNA matches it firmly. A clone size is listed for some rows: how often the clone was seen (once, few, many), or a class if it is expanded.

abundance: NA
j_gene: TRBJ1-1
v_gene: TRBV28
d_gene: NA
CDR3aa: CASSPAGEAFF
CDR3nt: TGTGCCAGCAGCCCCGCCGGTGAAGCTTTCTTT

abundance: once
j_gene: TRBJ1-5
v_gene: TRBV28
d_gene: TRBD1
CDR3aa: CASRTAGTANQPQHF
CDR3nt: TGTGCCAGCCGAACCGCCGGGACAGCTAATCAGCCCCAGCATTTT

abundance: NA
j_gene: TRBJ1-5
v_gene: TRBV13
d_gene: NA
CDR3aa: CASSLGLTGNQPQHF
CDR3nt: TGTGCCAGCAGCTTAGGGCTCACGGGAAATCAGCCCCAGCATTTT

abundance: NA
j_gene: TRBJ2-5
v_gene: TRBV5-1
d_gene: NA
CDR3aa: CASSPDRQETQYF
CDR3nt: TGCGCCAGCAGCCCTGACAGGCAAGAGACCCAGTACTTC

abundance: NA
j_gene: TRBJ2-7
v_gene: TRBV5-8
d_gene: NA
CDR3aa: CASSWSTNSYEQYF
CDR3nt: TGTGCCAGCAGCTGGAGCACTAACTCCTACGAGCAGTACTTC

abundance: NA
j_gene: TRBJ2-1
v_gene: TRBV4-2
d_gene: TRBD1
CDR3aa: CASSQDRGRNNEQFF
CDR3nt: TGTGCCAGCAGCCAAGACAGGGGGCGGAACAATGAGCAGTTCTTC

abundance: NA
j_gene: TRBJ2-6
v_gene: TRBV28
d_gene: NA
CDR3aa: CASSLDRLSSGANVLTF
CDR3nt: TGTGCCAGCAGTTTAGACAGGCTAAGCTCTGGGGCCAACGTCCTGACTTTC

abundance: NA
j_gene: TRBJ2-3
v_gene: TRBV2
d_gene: TRBD2
CDR3aa: CASSHPQKSFSGSSDTQYF
CDR3nt: TGTGCCAGCAGTCACCCTCAGAAATCCTTTAGCGGGAGCTCAGATACGCAGTATTTT

abundance: NA
j_gene: TRBJ2-7
v_gene: TRBV11-2
d_gene: TRBD2
CDR3aa: CASSRGLLADPSYEQYF
CDR3nt: TGTGCCAGCAGCCGCGGCCTTCTAGCGGATCCATCCTACGAGCAGTACTTC

abundance: NA
j_gene: TRBJ2-7
v_gene: TRBV7-9
d_gene: TRBD1
CDR3aa: CASSLAGQGPQSGEQYF
CDR3nt: TGTGCCAGCAGCTTAGCAGGACAGGGTCCCCAATCTGGCGAGCAGTACTTC

abundance: NA
j_gene: TRBJ1-1
v_gene: TRBV5-6
d_gene: NA
CDR3aa: CASSEGNTEAFF
CDR3nt: TGTGCCAGCAGCGAGGGGAACACTGAAGCTTTCTTT

abundance: NA
j_gene: TRBJ2-1
v_gene: TRBV7-2
d_gene: TRBD2
CDR3aa: CASSQGLAGVNEQFF
CDR3nt: TGTGCCAGCAGCCAAGGACTAGCGGGAGTAAATGAGCAGTTCTTC

abundance: NA
j_gene: TRBJ1-1
v_gene: TRBV6-1
d_gene: NA
CDR3aa: CASIEHRNTEAFF
CDR3nt: TGTGCCAGCATCGAACACAGGAACACTGAAGCTTTCTTT

abundance: NA
j_gene: TRBJ1-1
v_gene: TRBV28
d_gene: NA
CDR3aa: CASRLPLNTEAFF
CDR3nt: TGTGCCAGCAGACTACCGCTGAACACTGAAGCTTTCTTT

abundance: NA
j_gene: TRBJ2-1
v_gene: TRBV9
d_gene: NA
CDR3aa: CASGSGATAYNEQFF
CDR3nt: TGTGCCAGCGGTAGCGGCGCCACTGCTTACAATGAGCAGTTCTTC

abundance: NA
j_gene: TRBJ2-7
v_gene: TRBV12-1
d_gene: NA
CDR3aa: CASSFRTAGGPYEQYF
CDR3nt: TGTGCCAGCAGCTTTCGTACAGCGGGAGGGCCCTACGAGCAGTACTTC

abundance: NA
j_gene: TRBJ2-5
v_gene: TRBV5-1
d_gene: NA
CDR3aa: CASSLDGYQETQYF
CDR3nt: TGCGCCAGCAGCTTGGACGGGTACCAAGAGACCCAGTACTTC

abundance: NA
j_gene: TRBJ2-7
v_gene: TRBV28
d_gene: NA
CDR3aa: CASGRDSPSYEQYF
CDR3nt: TGTGCCAGCGGGCGGGACAGCCCTTCCTACGAGCAGTACTTC

abundance: NA
j_gene: TRBJ2-7
v_gene: TRBV28
d_gene: TRBD1
CDR3aa: CASTIRDRGGIRQYF
CDR3nt: TGTGCCAGCACCATCCGGGACAGGGGGGGTATACGGCAGTACTTC

abundance: NA
j_gene: TRBJ2-7
v_gene: TRBV10-1
d_gene: TRBD1
CDR3aa: CASSESPSQGAGQGEQYF
CDR3nt: TGCGCCAGCAGTGAGTCTCCAAGTCAGGGGGCGGGCCAGGGCGAGCAGTACTTC

abundance: NA
j_gene: TRBJ2-1
v_gene: TRBV28
d_gene: TRBD2
CDR3aa: CASSSREGLAGGSYNEQFF
CDR3nt: TGTGCCAGCAGTTCCCGGGAGGGACTAGCGGGGGGCTCCTACAATGAGCAGTTCTTC

abundance: NA
j_gene: TRBJ2-1
v_gene: TRBV9
d_gene: TRBD1
CDR3aa: CASSVDGTEYNEQFF
CDR3nt: TGTGCCAGCAGCGTAGATGGGACAGAGTACAATGAGCAGTTCTTC

abundance: NA
j_gene: TRBJ1-1
v_gene: TRBV6-6
d_gene: TRBD1
CDR3aa: CASSLGQVNTEAFF
CDR3nt: TGTGCCAGCAGTTTGGGACAGGTGAACACTGAAGCTTTCTTT

abundance: NA
j_gene: TRBJ2-7
v_gene: TRBV30
d_gene: TRBD1
CDR3aa: CACPTGKSSYEQYF
CDR3nt: TGTGCCTGCCCGACAGGGAAAAGCTCCTACGAGCAGTACTTC

abundance: NA
j_gene: TRBJ1-5
v_gene: TRBV6-1
d_gene: NA
CDR3aa: CASSLGHQSNQPQHF
CDR3nt: TGTGCCAGCAGCTTGGGACACCAAAGCAATCAGCCCCAGCATTTT

abundance: NA
j_gene: TRBJ2-3
v_gene: TRBV10-3
d_gene: NA
CDR3aa: CAIRGPADTQYF
CDR3nt: TGTGCCATCAGGGGGCCGGCAGATACGCAGTATTTT

abundance: NA
j_gene: TRBJ2-3
v_gene: TRBV27
d_gene: TRBD2
CDR3aa: CASSLRLAGGPTDTQYF
CDR3nt: TGTGCCAGCAGTTTGAGACTAGCGGGAGGGCCCACAGATACGCAGTATTTT

abundance: NA
j_gene: TRBJ2-2
v_gene: TRBV7-9
d_gene: TRBD1
CDR3aa: CASSKIRDRGSNTGELFF
CDR3nt: TGTGCCAGCAGTAAAATACGGGACAGGGGTTCGAACACCGGGGAGCTGTTTTTT

abundance: NA
j_gene: TRBJ2-2
v_gene: TRBV28
d_gene: NA
CDR3aa: CASSWRVNTGELFF
CDR3nt: TGTGCCAGCAGTTGGCGGGTGAACACCGGGGAGCTGTTTTTT

abundance: NA
j_gene: TRBJ2-1
v_gene: TRBV28
d_gene: TRBD1
CDR3aa: CASNQPPGTGGNNEQFF
CDR3nt: TGTGCCAGCAACCAGCCCCCGGGGACAGGGGGCAACAATGAGCAGTTCTTC

abundance: NA
j_gene: TRBJ1-5
v_gene: TRBV6-6
d_gene: NA
CDR3aa: CASSYRGFFNQPQHF
CDR3nt: TGTGCCAGCAGTTACCGGGGATTCTTCAATCAGCCCCAGCATTTT

abundance: NA
j_gene: TRBJ2-5
v_gene: TRBV10-2
d_gene: NA
CDR3aa: CANPRDQETQYF
CDR3nt: TGCGCCAACCCCCGGGACCAAGAGACCCAGTACTTC

abundance: NA
j_gene: TRBJ1-5
v_gene: TRBV5-8
d_gene: TRBD1
CDR3aa: CASSPGTGGNQPQHF
CDR3nt: TGTGCCAGCAGCCCTGGGACAGGGGGAAATCAGCCCCAGCATTTT

abundance: NA
j_gene: TRBJ2-3
v_gene: TRBV27
d_gene: NA
CDR3aa: CASARTSTDTQYF
CDR3nt: TGTGCCAGCGCCCGGACAAGCACAGATACGCAGTATTTT

abundance: NA
j_gene: TRBJ2-1
v_gene: TRBV7-9
d_gene: NA
CDR3aa: CASSLLESSYNEQFF
CDR3nt: TGTGCCAGCAGCTTATTGGAGAGCTCCTACAATGAGCAGTTCTTC

abundance: NA
j_gene: TRBJ2-1
v_gene: TRBV9
d_gene: NA
CDR3aa: CASSVDPAGSSYNEQFF
CDR3nt: TGTGCCAGCAGCGTAGACCCTGCGGGTAGCTCCTACAATGAGCAGTTCTTC

abundance: few
j_gene: TRBJ2-6
v_gene: TRBV27
d_gene: NA
CDR3aa: CASSLIFSGANVLTF
CDR3nt: TGTGCCAGCAGCCTAATTTTTTCTGGGGCCAACGTCCTGACTTTC

abundance: NA
j_gene: TRBJ2-5
v_gene: TRBV5-4
d_gene: TRBD1
CDR3aa: CASSQGQGGETQYF
CDR3nt: TGTGCCAGCAGCCAGGGACAGGGAGGGGAGACCCAGTACTTC

abundance: NA
j_gene: TRBJ2-7
v_gene: TRBV27
d_gene: TRBD1
CDR3aa: CASSLGTGAYEQYF
CDR3nt: TGTGCCAGCAGTTTAGGGACAGGAGCCTACGAGCAGTACTTC

abundance: NA
j_gene: TRBJ1-1
v_gene: TRBV9
d_gene: NA
CDR3aa: CASSGGDQNTEAFF
CDR3nt: TGTGCCAGCAGCGGGGGGGACCAGAACACTGAAGCTTTCTTT

abundance: NA
j_gene: TRBJ2-3
v_gene: TRBV30
d_gene: TRBD2
CDR3aa: CAWSPRSGADTQYF
CDR3nt: TGTGCCTGGAGTCCACGTAGCGGGGCAGATACGCAGTATTTT

abundance: NA
j_gene: TRBJ1-2
v_gene: TRBV9
d_gene: TRBD1
CDR3aa: CASSVAGQANYGYTF
CDR3nt: TGTGCCAGCAGCGTAGCGGGACAGGCAAACTATGGCTACACCTTC

abundance: NA
j_gene: TRBJ2-7
v_gene: TRBV4-1
d_gene: TRBD1
CDR3aa: CASSLVPGQYEQYF
CDR3nt: TGCGCCAGCAGCCTCGTACCGGGACAGTACGAGCAGTACTTC

abundance: NA
j_gene: TRBJ2-1
v_gene: TRBV6-6
d_gene: NA
CDR3aa: CASSYSGLEWNEQFF
CDR3nt: TGTGCCAGCAGTTACTCGGGACTGGAGTGGAATGAGCAGTTCTTC

abundance: once
j_gene: TRBJ2-1
v_gene: TRBV27
d_gene: TRBD2
CDR3aa: CASSLSGLADNEQFF
CDR3nt: TGTGCCAGCAGTTTATCGGGACTAGCCGACAATGAGCAGTTCTTC